The 29 T cell receptor beta chains reported below all come from one sample, sequenced in a study of blood T cell repertoires in COVID-19 (dated by TCRdb to 2018 to 2020). The library relied on the immunoSEQ multiplex PCR assay. TCRdb stores this immuneACCESS table with in-frame sequences only. Part of the clones is absent; in the studies checked, under half of the shortfall reflects unresolved V genes, and no reason is known for the rest. The sample profile shows roughly 520,000 clones; roughly 88% of them were found once. The top ten constitute about 1.7% of the sample. The sequenced material came from PBMCs or T cells enriched from blood (not recorded which). These receptors were obtained from a woman between 40 and 50 years old who had recovered from COVID-19.

This rearrangement joins TRBV13 to TRBJ1-1; the D is unclear. Trimming left V 2 bases short and J 4 bases short, with 11 bases between. This CDR3 is built from 14 residues. CDR1 and CDR2 from the germline V gene are PRHDT and FYEKMQ (reference sequence). CDR3 sequence (DNA): TGTGCCAGCAGCTTACCGGGTAGGATCACTGAAGCTTTCTTT. The encoded protein is CASSLPGRITEAFF.

CDR3 DNA: TGTGCCAGTAGTATCCAGGACAGGGATAATGAGCAGTTCTTC. This sequence encodes CASSIQDRDNEQFF. The chain employs TRBV19 and TRBJ2-1; 8 bases are a match to TRBD1. The V gene's germline CDR1 is LNHDA and CDR2 SQIVND (reference sequence). The length of the CDR3 is 14 residues. V gave up 3 bases and J gave up 7 bases; unmatched junction bases: 5.

The chain couples TRBV7-8 to TRBJ1-4, with D perhaps matching TRBD1 (6 bases). The length of the CDR3 is 17 residues. Per the germline V gene, CDR1 is SGHVS and CDR2 is FQNEAQ. V was cut by 6 bases and J by 5 bases, with 22 bases left in between. The CDR3 is CASRPRQVPNLNEKLFF. DNA for the CDR3: TGTGCCAGCAGACCTAGACAGGTTCCCAATCTAAATGAAAAACTGTTTTTT.

The CDR3 DNA reads TGTGCCAGCAGCCCCCCCCGGACTTCCTATGGCTACACCTTC. As protein: CASSPPRTSYGYTF. This chain connects TRBV7-9 to TRBJ1-2, with unresolved D. V was cut by 5 bases and J by 4 bases, with 14 bases left in between. The CDR3 is 14 residues long. Germline V gene sequence: CDR1 SEHNR, CDR2 FQNEAQ (reference sequence).

The chain employs TRBV12-3 or TRBV12-4 and TRBJ2-3, with a tentative D call TRBD1 (5 bases). This CDR3 has 12 amino acids. V shed 9 bases and J shed 2 bases, with 9 bases lying between them. CDR3 in DNA: TGTGCCAGTGGACAAAACACAGATACGCAGTATTTT. This gives the protein CASGQNTDTQYF.

V and J are TRBV7-9 and TRBJ2-1; tentative D call: TRBD2 (6 bases). This CDR3 spans 14 amino acids. Trimming cost V 2 bases and J 12 bases, with 17 bases left between them. Germline CDR1 is SEHNR and CDR2 is FQNEAQ (reference sequence). The CDR3 nucleotides read TGTGCCAGCAGCTTAATTAACGGGGGATTAGGGCAGTTCTTC. Translating gives CASSLINGGLGQFF. The whole variable domain, remainder taken from reference TRBV7-9 and TRBJ2-1, is DTGVSQNPRHKITKRGQNVTFRCDPISEHNRLYWYRQTLGQGPEFLTYFQNEAQLEKSRLLSDRFSAERPKGSFSTLEIQRTEQGDSAMYLCASSLINGGLGQFFGPGTRLTVL.

Here the CDR3 DNA reads TGTGCCAGTAGTATTACCCCTAGCGGTGCCGGGGAGCTGTTTTTT. It translates to CASSITPSGAGELFF. This chain joins TRBV19 and TRBJ2-2; 7 bases are a match to TRBD2. Germline-derived CDR1 and CDR2 are LNHDA and SQIVND (reference sequence). The CDR3 is 15 amino acids. V lost 3 bases to trimming and J lost 6 bases; unmatched junction nucleotides: 7.

The J gene is TRBJ2-2, the V gene TRBV4-3, with D unresolved. The length of the CDR3 is 14 residues. Germline V gene lookup returns CDR1 LGHNA and CDR2 YSLEER. The ends were cut back, 2 bases at V and 9 bases at J, with 13 bases in the middle. The CDR3 region is CASSQQFRVRELFF. The CDR3 DNA reads as TGCGCCAGCAGCCAACAATTCCGGGTCCGGGAGCTGTTTTTT.

This chain joins TRBV2 and TRBJ1-4; 7 bases are a match to TRBD1. This CDR3 is built from 14 residues. Germline values: CDR1 SNHLY, CDR2 FYNNEI. The junction had 9 bases not matched to a gene; V was cut back by 6 bases and J by 8 bases. In nucleotides, the CDR3 is TGTGCCAGCAGGTCCTGGGACAGCAGGGAAAAACTGTTTTTT. This codes for CASRSWDSREKLFF.

On this clone itself: The same CDR3 can be traced to other DNA sequences in this sample. V and J are TRBV9 and TRBJ1-1; D gene unclear. CDR1 and CDR2 from the germline V gene are SGDLS and YYNGEE. CDR3 length: 15 residues. V dropped 0 bases and J dropped 1 base, with 10 bases sitting between them. This CDR3 is CASSVGGQPNTEAFF. DNA for the CDR3: TGTGCCAGCAGCGTAGGTGGGCAGCCGAACACTGAAGCTTTCTTT.

The count of this clone is one. The rearrangement links TRBV2 to TRBJ2-7; perhaps TRBD1 as D (6 bases). This CDR3 is 16 amino acids long. With 4 bases removed from V and 0 bases from J, the gap between germline ends came to 16 bases. Germline V gene data show CDR1 as SNHLY and CDR2 as FYNNEI. Written as DNA, the CDR3 is TGTGCCAGCAGTGCTCAGGGGCCAAATTACTCCTACGAGCAGTACTTC. Its translation: CASSAQGPNYSYEQYF.

The gene calls are TRBV7-2 and TRBJ2-7; D call uncertain. Germline V gene lookup returns CDR1 SGHTA and CDR2 FQGNSA. This CDR3 spans 14 amino acids. Trimming cost V 2 bases and J 5 bases, with 13 bases left between them. CDR3 DNA: TGTGCCAGCAGCTTAAGGCTCGTTGCGGACGAGCAGTACTTC. Residues: CASSLRLVADEQYF.

This chain uses TRBV5-1 with TRBJ1-2; no clear D gene. V was shortened by 2 bases and J by 3 bases, with 20 bases between the two germline ends. The germline V gene has CDR1 SGHRS and CDR2 YFSETQ. The CDR3 is 17 amino acids. The CDR3 nucleotides are TGCGCCAGCAGCTTAGGTTACGCGGGGTTCGACCACTATGGCTACACCTTC. Translation gives CASSLGYAGFDHYGYTF.

This clone was observed a handful of times. The genes are TRBV19 and TRBJ1-1; D unresolved. The CDR3 contains 13 residues. Per the germline V gene, CDR1 is LNHDA and CDR2 is SQIVND (reference sequence). Trimming shortened V by 6 bases and J by 4 bases, and 12 bases separated the two germline ends. Written as DNA, the CDR3 is TGTGCCAGTAGCCAACAGTGGGTCACTGAAGCTTTCTTT. Translating gives CASSQQWVTEAFF.

The V and J genes are TRBV21-1 and TRBJ2-5; the DNA was not used to check the table's D call, TRBD1. TRBV21-1 is given as a pseudogene. The CDR3 is 19 residues long. DNA for the CDR3: TGTGCCAGCAGCAAAGATGAGTTGTGTCGGACAGTCCAAAAAGAGACCCAGTACTTC. This sequence encodes CASSKDELCRTVQKETQYF.

This clone was found a few times. J is TRBJ1-2 and V is TRBV6-2 or TRBV6-3; weak D call: TRBD1 (5 bases). Germline loops: CDR1 MNHEY, CDR2 SVGEGT. The germline V and J ends were trimmed by 5 bases and 4 bases, with 14 bases remaining between them. The CDR3 runs to 14 residues. The CDR3 region has the DNA TGTGCCAGCAGTCAAAATACAGGTGGCTATGGCTACACCTTC. This codes for CASSQNTGGYGYTF.

With regard to this clone: A junction end diverges from the germline sequence, so it may reflect a read error. The J gene is TRBJ1-2, the V gene TRBV5-1; 7 bases line up with TRBD1. CDR1 is SGHRS and CDR2 is YFSETQ in the germline V gene. This CDR3 contains 12 residues. DNA of the CDR3: TGCGCCAGCAGCTTGGCCTATGGGGACAGCTACTTC. Residues: CASSLAYGDSYF.

This chain joins TRBV6-2 or TRBV6-3 and TRBJ1-3; TRBD1 might be the D (5 bases). Germline values: CDR1 MNHEY, CDR2 SVGEGT. The CDR3 covers 17 residues. The V gene lost 5 bases and the J gene lost 4 bases, with 21 bases spanning the gap. The CDR3 reads CASSPPPRDSYGNTIYF. Here the CDR3 DNA reads TGTGCCAGCAGTCCGCCGCCCAGGGATTCGTACGGAAACACCATATATTTT.

The rearrangement uses TRBV5-1 and TRBJ1-1; 10 bases agree with TRBD1. This CDR3 comprises 13 residues. Per the germline V gene, CDR1 is SGHRS and CDR2 is YFSETQ. Trimming removed 4 bases from V and 5 bases from J; junction bases left unmatched: 2. The CDR3 nucleotides are TGCGCCAGCAGCATGGGACAGGGGACTGAAGCTTTCTTT. It yields the protein CASSMGQGTEAFF.

This chain connects TRBV6-5 to TRBJ2-1, with a possible D match to TRBD1 (5 bases). V dropped 2 bases and J dropped 6 bases, with 11 bases sitting between them. Germline CDR1 is MNHEY and CDR2 is SVGAGI. This CDR3 region has 14 residues. The CDR3 DNA follows: TGTGCCAGCAGTTACGGTTTTAGGGGCAATGAGCAGTTCTTC. Its protein is CASSYGFRGNEQFF.

V and J are TRBV18 and TRBJ2-6, with D uncertain. The germline V gene has CDR1 KGHSH and CDR2 LQKENI. V was cut by 10 bases and J by 0 bases, with 10 bases left in between. CDR3 length: 14 amino acids. This CDR3 is CATPRVSGANVLTF. The CDR3 DNA reads TGTGCCACCCCTCGGGTCTCTGGGGCCAACGTCCTGACTTTC.

This clone has only a few counts. The sample contains more than one DNA sequence encoding this CDR3. The chain carries TRBV19 and TRBJ1-5, with 7 bases identical to TRBD1. Germline assignment: CDR1 LNHDA and CDR2 SQIVND (reference sequence). The CDR3 totals 15 residues. After removal of 3 bases from V and 3 bases from J, the junction contained 5 bases not matched to a gene. The CDR3 DNA reads as TGTGCCAGTAGTATCGGGACAGTCGTCAATCAGCCCCAGCATTTT. It yields the protein CASSIGTVVNQPQHF.

CDR3: CSASDLGTPMVDEQFF. The CDR3 region has the DNA TGCAGCGCCTCGGATCTAGGGACACCGATGGTCGATGAGCAGTTCTTC. This chain uses TRBV29-1 with TRBJ2-1; the D gene is possibly TRBD1 (6 bases). Per the germline V gene, CDR1 is SQVTM and CDR2 is ANQGSEA. Trimming left V 7 bases short and J 8 bases short, with 27 bases between. The CDR3 covers 16 residues.

V and J are TRBV7-2 and TRBJ2-7, with D maybe TRBD2 (6 bases). Per germline, CDR1 SGHTA and CDR2 FQGNSA. Trimming took off 5 bases at V and 3 bases at J, with 20 bases between the two ends. There are 16 residues in the CDR3. The CDR3: CASSTRLDSAFYEQYF. The CDR3 region has the DNA TGTGCCAGCAGCACTAGACTAGACTCTGCCTTCTACGAGCAGTACTTC.

The chain uses TRBV18 and TRBJ2-7; 8 bases are shared with TRBD2. The CDR3 loop spans 15 amino acids. CDR1 KGHSH and CDR2 LQKENI come from the germline V gene. Trimming at V came to 0 bases and at J to 6 bases, leaving 7 bases not matched to a gene. In DNA, the CDR3 is TGTGCCAGCTCACCACCGGCGGGAGGAGGTCCCGAGCAGTACTTC. Its translation: CASSPPAGGGPEQYF. Full variable domain (missing parts from reference TRBV18 and TRBJ2-7): NAGVMQNPRHLVRRRGQEARLRCSPMKGHSHVYWYRQLPEEGLKFMVYLQKENIIDESGMPKERFSAEFPKEGPSILRIQQVVRGDSAAYFCASSPPAGGGPEQYFGPGTRLTVT.

This chain joins TRBV11-3 and TRBJ2-7; 10 bases fit TRBD1. CDR1 is SGHNT and CDR2 is YENEEA in the germline V gene. The CDR3 has 16 residues. Germline trimming cut 0 bases from V and 6 bases from J; bases unmatched to any gene: 8. The CDR3 bases are TGTGCCAGCAGCTTAGAGAGTGGGACAGGGGATCCCGAGCAGTACTTC. Translation: CASSLESGTGDPEQYF.

As DNA, the CDR3 is TGCGCCAGCAGCTTGGGTGGACTAGCGGGGGGGTACGAGCAGTACTTC. Its protein product is CASSLGGLAGGYEQYF. The V gene is TRBV5-1, the J gene TRBJ2-7; 15 bases line up with TRBD2. The CDR3 runs to 16 residues. The trim removed 0 bases at V and 4 bases at J, leaving 2 bases unmatched. The germline gives CDR1 SGHRS, CDR2 YFSETQ.

The chain combines TRBV4-3 with TRBJ2-2; TRBD1 matches at 12 bases. This CDR3 comprises 20 residues. From germline, CDR1 is LGHNA and CDR2 YSLEER. V shed 3 bases, J shed 4 bases, and the junction held 15 bases outside the gene matches. In DNA, the CDR3 is TGCGCCAGCAGCCAGAACCCGGGACAGGGGGCTAGACGGGGCACCGGGGAGCTGTTTTTT. This gives the protein CASSQNPGQGARRGTGELFF.

The chain is built from TRBV12-3 or TRBV12-4 and TRBJ2-1; the match to TRBD2 covers 10 bases. The V gene end was trimmed by 5 bases and the J gene end by 12 bases; junction bases not matched to a gene: 4. The CDR3 has 12 residues. As DNA, the CDR3 is TGTGCCAGCAGTCGTATAGCGGGAGGGCAGTTCTTC. Translating gives CASSRIAGGQFF.